These 25 T cell receptor beta chains came from one sample sequenced in a study of early T cells in non-severe SARS-CoV-2 infection. TCRdb itself ran the 5' RACE reads through MiXCR, one entry per CDR3 protein. This sample has tens of thousands of distinct CDR3 sequences; 11% to 15% occur once, and the top ten carry 6.1%. Sequenced sample: whole blood. The origin of the receptors is an adult who was a healthcare worker with PCR-confirmed SARS-CoV-2 infection or an uninfected control (not recorded which).

The chain links TRBV28 to TRBJ2-1; D might be TRBD2 (6 bases). Germline V gene sequence: CDR1 MDHEN, CDR2 SYDVKM. This CDR3 has 15 residues. With 1 base removed from V and 4 bases from J, the gap between germline ends came to 11 bases. CDR3 in DNA: TGTGCCAGCAGTTTATATCGCCGGGGGTACAATGAGCAGTTCTTC. Its translation: CASSLYRRGYNEQFF.

This clonotype has at least ten counts. The V call is TRBV11-2, the J call TRBJ1-2, with D possibly being TRBD1 (5 bases). V lost 3 bases and J 8 bases, leaving 7 bases between the germline ends. CDR3 size: 11 residues. Looked up from germline, CDR1 is SGHAT and CDR2 is FQNNGV. The CDR3 region is CASSFRVGYTF. The CDR3 DNA reads TGTGCCAGCAGCTTCAGGGTCGGCTACACCTTC.

For this clonotype: This likely came from a read error, as a far larger clone is one base away. V gene TRBV6-6 combines with J gene TRBJ1-1, with 8 bases that match TRBD1. The CDR3 contains 14 residues. Germline loops: CDR1 MNHNY, CDR2 SVGAGI (reference sequence). V was pared by 4 bases and J by 1 base, with 2 bases of the junction left unmatched. CDR3: CASSSGQGNTEAFF. The CDR3 DNA reads as TGTGCCAGCAGTTCAGGACAGGGGAACACTGAAGCTTTCTTT.

The chain links TRBV14 to TRBJ2-3; possibly TRBD1 for D (5 bases). Trimming took off 1 base at V and 0 bases at J, with 8 bases between the two ends. CDR1 is SGHDN and CDR2 is FVKESK in the germline V gene. The CDR3 is 15 residues long. The CDR3 is CASSQGQTSTDTQYF. In DNA form, the CDR3 reads TGTGCCAGCAGCCAAGGACAGACAAGCACAGATACGCAGTATTTT.

This clonotype has ten or more counts. This chain uses TRBV11-2 with TRBJ2-1; 7 nucleotides align to TRBD1. V trimming: 3 bases; J trimming: 4 bases; junction bases outside the gene matches: 0. Germline V CDR1 and CDR2: SGHAT, FQNNGV. The CDR3 has 13 amino acids. CDR3 sequence (DNA): TGTGCCAGCAGCTTGGACAGGTACAATGAGCAGTTCTTC. This gives the protein CASSLDRYNEQFF.

In its sample, this clonotype was seen a few times. The chain links TRBV19 to TRBJ2-5, with D possibly matching TRBD2 (5 bases). V lost 1 base and J lost 4, with 10 bases in between. Germline assignment: CDR1 LNHDA and CDR2 SQIVND (reference sequence). CDR3 length: 14 residues. This CDR3 is CASSIGSGRETQYF. CDR3 DNA: TGTGCCAGTAGTATAGGATCGGGGAGAGAGACCCAGTACTTC.

The chain uses TRBV9 and TRBJ1-3; the match to TRBD1 covers 9 bases. J lost 0 bases, V lost 1 base, and 11 bases had no gene match. The germline CDR1 and CDR2 sequences are SGDLS and YYNGEE. This CDR3 is built from 19 residues. The CDR3 region has the DNA TGTGCCAGCAGCGTAATGGCGGGGGGACAGGGTCCCTCTGGAAACACCATATATTTT. This codes for CASSVMAGGQGPSGNTIYF. Complete variable domain (other parts from reference TRBV9 and TRBJ1-3): DSGVTQTPKHLITATGQRVTLRCSPRSGDLSVYWYQQSLDQGLQFLIQYYNGEERAKGNILERFSAQQFPDLHSELNLSSLELGDSALYFCASSVMAGGQGPSGNTIYFGEGSWLTVV.

The gene calls are TRBV12-3 or TRBV12-4 and TRBJ2-5; D is perhaps TRBD1 or TRBD2 (5 bases each). The ends were cut back, 8 bases at V and 1 base at J, with 20 bases in the middle. The CDR3 has 16 amino acids. DNA for the CDR3: TGTGCCAGCCTCAGTGGGGGAGACAGTCTCCAAGAGACCCAGTACTTC. Translation: CASLSGGDSLQETQYF.

This clonotype showed up just a few times. This chain joins TRBV5-8 and TRBJ2-5; D is possibly TRBD1 (5 bases). The CDR3 runs to 14 residues. Germline assignment: CDR1 SGHTS and CDR2 YDEGEE. Trimming took off 6 bases at V and 1 base at J, with 13 bases between the two ends. The CDR3 DNA reads as TGTGCCAGCACCCCTGGGGCCGCCCAAGAGACCCAGTACTTC. Translated, it gives CASTPGAAQETQYF.

This CDR3 reads CASSLDWASPNTGELFF. CDR3 DNA: TGTGCCAGCAGCTTAGATTGGGCTAGCCCGAACACCGGGGAGCTGTTTTTT. The chain recombines TRBV11-2 with TRBJ2-2; a weak D match, TRBD2 (5 bases). The CDR3 consists of 17 residues. The germline V gene has CDR1 SGHAT and CDR2 FQNNGV. V was trimmed by 0 bases and J by 0 bases, leaving 11 bases between them. Using reference TRBV11-2 and TRBJ2-2 for the parts outside the CDR3, the full variable domain is EAGVAQSPRYKIIEKRQSVAFWCNPISGHATLYWYQQILGQGPKLLIQFQNNGVVDDSQLPKDRFSAERLKGVDSTLKIQPAKLEDSAVYLCASSLDWASPNTGELFFGEGSRLTVL.

The V and J genes are TRBV7-9 and TRBJ2-2, with a possible D match to TRBD1 (6 bases). CDR1 SEHNR and CDR2 FQNEAQ come from the germline V gene (reference sequence). Trimming took off 6 bases at V and 4 bases at J, with 12 bases between the two ends. This CDR3 region has 14 residues. The CDR3 loop is CASRPTGSTGELFF. The CDR3 DNA sequence: TGTGCCAGCAGGCCTACAGGGAGCACCGGGGAGCTGTTTTTT.

Here the CDR3 DNA reads TGTGCCAGCAGCGAACAAGGCACTGAAGCTTTCTTT. It encodes CASSEQGTEAFF. The chain combines TRBV5-6 with TRBJ1-1; unclear D gene. The V end lost 4 bases, the J end lost 4 bases, and 8 bases lay between the germline ends. Germline CDR1 reads SGHDT; CDR2 reads YYEEEE. The CDR3 is 12 residues long.

This clonotype came up a few times. The rearrangement joins TRBV29-1 to TRBJ2-5; the D is unclear. This CDR3 spans 13 amino acids. The V gene lost 6 bases and the J gene lost 7 bases, with 18 bases spanning the gap. Germline loops: CDR1 SQVTM, CDR2 ANQGSEA. Written as DNA, the CDR3 is TGCAGCGTGGGAACGGACGGAGCCGGGACCCAGTACTTC. Translation: CSVGTDGAGTQYF. Based on the CDR3 plus reference TRBV29-1 and TRBJ2-5, the full variable domain is SAVISQKPSRDICQRGTSLTIQCQVDSQVTMMFWYRQQPGQSLTLIATANQGSEATYESGFVIDKFPISRPNLTFSTLTVSNMSPEDSSIYLCSVGTDGAGTQYFGPGTRLLVL.

The CDR3 is CASSFLAGDTDTQYF. CDR3 coding DNA: TGTGCCAGCAGCTTCCTAGCGGGGGACACAGATACGCAGTATTTT. The V and J genes are TRBV7-6 and TRBJ2-3; 10 positions agree with TRBD2. The junction had 2 bases not matched to a gene; V was cut back by 3 bases and J by 2 bases. The CDR3 runs to 15 residues. The germline V gene has CDR1 SGHVS and CDR2 FNYEAQ.

This clonotype was seen a few times. The chain employs TRBV7-2 and TRBJ2-7; 8 bases fit TRBD2. Germline-derived CDR1 and CDR2 are SGHTA and FQGNSA. Trimming at V came to 0 bases and at J to 7 bases, leaving 8 bases not matched to a gene. CDR3 length equals 15 residues. The CDR3 DNA reads TGTGCCAGCAGCTTAGCCCATAGCGGGGCGGGGGAGCAGTACTTC. It codes for CASSLAHSGAGEQYF.

This clonotype was found many times. The chain is built from TRBV6-5 and TRBJ2-1; 9 nucleotides align to TRBD1. CDR1 MNHEY and CDR2 SVGAGI come from the germline V gene. With 2 bases clipped from V and 4 bases from J, the junction kept 3 bases outside the gene matches. This CDR3 contains 15 residues. In DNA form, the CDR3 reads TGTGCCAGCAGTTACGGACAGGGGCCTTACAATGAGCAGTTCTTC. Its protein product is CASSYGQGPYNEQFF.

V is TRBV9 and J is TRBJ2-1, with 14 bases identical to TRBD2. The V segment lost 4 bases and the J segment 6 bases; nucleotides outside the gene matches: 15. Per germline, CDR1 SGDLS and CDR2 YYNGEE. The CDR3 contains 19 residues. CDR3 residues: CASSTPTGTSGGLSNEQFF. The CDR3 DNA follows: TGTGCCAGCAGCACACCAACCGGGACTAGCGGGGGTTTGTCCAATGAGCAGTTCTTC.

This clonotype has ten or more counts. The CDR3 DNA reads TGTGCCTGGAGTGGGGGGACTTACAATGAGCAGTTCTTC. Translation: CAWSGGTYNEQFF. The genes are TRBV30 and TRBJ2-1; possibly TRBD2 for D (6 bases). The germline V gene encodes CDR1 GTSNPN and CDR2 SVGIG (reference sequence). The CDR3 extends over 13 amino acids. V lost 1 base to trimming and J lost 4 bases, with 8 bases between them. Filled out from reference TRBV30 and TRBJ2-1, the complete variable domain reads SQTIHQWPATLVQPVGSPLSLECTVEGTSNPNLYWYRQAAGRGLQLLFYSVGIGQISSEVPQNLSASRPQDRQFILSSKKLLLSDSGFYLCAWSGGTYNEQFFGPGTRLTVL.

V and J are TRBV6-1 and TRBJ1-1; no clear D gene. The CDR3 covers 14 residues. Trimming stripped 2 bases from V and 2 bases from J, with 9 bases between. From germline, CDR1 is MNHNS and CDR2 SASEGT. CDR3 coding DNA: TGTGCCAGCAGTGAATCGGCAGGTAACACTGAAGCTTTCTTT. It is translated as CASSESAGNTEAFF.

The gene calls are TRBV6-2 or TRBV6-3 and TRBJ1-1; D ambiguous. The germline V and J ends were trimmed by 3 bases and 0 bases, with 8 bases remaining between them. The CDR3 length is 14 residues. Looked up from germline, CDR1 is MNHEY and CDR2 is SVGEGT. CDR3 sequence: CASSYTEMNTEAFF. The CDR3 bases are TGTGCCAGCAGTTATACGGAGATGAACACTGAAGCTTTCTTT.

This clonotype has only a few counts. The chain recombines TRBV4-3 with TRBJ2-1; D unresolved. The CDR3 sequence is 13 residues long. Germline CDR1 and CDR2: LGHNA and YSLEER. The V and J ends lost 1 base and 4 bases respectively, with 5 bases between them. The CDR3 coding sequence is TGCGCCAGCAGCCAAGCGCCGTACAATGAGCAGTTCTTC. Amino acids: CASSQAPYNEQFF.

In its sample, this clonotype was seen many times. The chain carries TRBV7-9 and TRBJ1-5, with a possible D match to TRBD1 (5 bases). The CDR3 extends over 13 amino acids. Germline V gives CDR1 SEHNR, CDR2 FQNEAQ (reference sequence). V lost 0 bases to trimming and J lost 5 bases, with 5 bases between them. CDR3 protein: CASSLAGHQPQHF. The CDR3 DNA reads as TGTGCCAGCAGCTTAGCGGGGCATCAGCCCCAGCATTTT. The full variable domain, rest sourced from reference TRBV7-9 and TRBJ1-5, is DTGVSQNPRHKITKRGQNVTFRCDPISEHNRLYWYRQTLGQGPEFLTYFQNEAQLEKSRLLSDRFSAERPKGSFSTLEIQRTEQGDSAMYLCASSLAGHQPQHFGDGTRLSIL.

The rearrangement joins TRBV7-3 to TRBJ1-2; no reliable D call. The V and J ends lost 7 bases and 4 bases respectively, with 22 bases between them. CDR3 size: 16 residues. CDR1 SGHTA and CDR2 FQGTGA come from the germline V gene. CDR3 loop: CASTPSPPHRLYGYTF. CDR3 nucleotide sequence: TGTGCCAGCACCCCGTCCCCCCCTCACCGTCTCTATGGCTACACCTTC.

The V gene is TRBV20-1, the J gene TRBJ1-1; unclear D gene. The CDR3 extends over 15 amino acids. With 6 bases removed from V and 3 bases from J, the gap between germline ends came to 20 bases. From germline, CDR1 is DFQATT and CDR2 SNEGSKA (reference sequence). CDR3 bases: TGCAGTGCCCCACCTCCGGGGTTTGGCGACACTGAAGCTTTCTTT. This sequence encodes CSAPPPGFGDTEAFF.

This chain connects TRBV20-1 to TRBJ2-1, with 8 nucleotides matching TRBD2. The CDR3 is 11 amino acids. V dropped 5 bases and J dropped 12; count of bases not matched to a gene: 6. CDR1 is DFQATT, CDR2 SNEGSKA, per germline (reference sequence). CDR3 protein: CSAETSEGQFF. In DNA form, the CDR3 reads TGCAGTGCTGAGACTAGCGAGGGGCAGTTCTTC.